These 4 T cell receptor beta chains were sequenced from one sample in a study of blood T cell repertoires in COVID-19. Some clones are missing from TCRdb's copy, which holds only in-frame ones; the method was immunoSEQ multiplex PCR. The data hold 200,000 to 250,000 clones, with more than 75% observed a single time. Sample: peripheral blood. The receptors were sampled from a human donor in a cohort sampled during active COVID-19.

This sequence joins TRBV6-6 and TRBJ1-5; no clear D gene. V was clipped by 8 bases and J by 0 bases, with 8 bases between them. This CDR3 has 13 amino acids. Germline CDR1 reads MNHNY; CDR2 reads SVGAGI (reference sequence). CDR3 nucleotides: TGTGCCAGCGGGCCTTATAGCAATCAGCCCCAGCATTTT. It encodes CASGPYSNQPQHF.

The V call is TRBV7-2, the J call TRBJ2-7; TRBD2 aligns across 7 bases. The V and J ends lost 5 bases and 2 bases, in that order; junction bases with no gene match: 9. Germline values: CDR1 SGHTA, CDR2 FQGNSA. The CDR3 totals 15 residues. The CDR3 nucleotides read TGTGCCAGCAGCCCGGGGGGTATTCGTACCTACGAGCAGTACTTC. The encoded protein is CASSPGGIRTYEQYF.

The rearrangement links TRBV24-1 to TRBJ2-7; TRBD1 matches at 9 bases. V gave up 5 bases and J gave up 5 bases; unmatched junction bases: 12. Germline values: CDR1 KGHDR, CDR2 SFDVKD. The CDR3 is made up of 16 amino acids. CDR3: CATSVSPGQGIHEQYF. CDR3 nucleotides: TGTGCCACCAGTGTATCACCGGGACAGGGTATCCACGAGCAGTACTTC.

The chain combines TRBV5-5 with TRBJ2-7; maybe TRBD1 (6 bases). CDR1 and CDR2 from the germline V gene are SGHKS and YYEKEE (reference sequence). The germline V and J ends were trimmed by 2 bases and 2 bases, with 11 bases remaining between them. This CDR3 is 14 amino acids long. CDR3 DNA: TGTGCCAGCAGCTTAGAAGGGGGAGCCTACGAGCAGTACTTC. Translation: CASSLEGGAYEQYF.